This section outlines one T cell receptor (beta chain) sequence together with its context. Per germline, CDR1 SGHDT and CDR2 YYEEEE. There are 15 residues in the CDR3. V was clipped by 0 bases and J by 8 bases, with 17 bases between them. This sample was taken from a study of cytomegalovirus exposure and HLA in healthy donors. Produced via immunoSEQ multiplex PCR; TCRdb's table is partial and in-frame only. The data show some 100,000 clones, about 88% seen once. The chain joins TRBV5-6 to TRBJ1-1; D possibly corresponds to TRBD1 (5 bases). The origin of this receptor is a man younger than 35 in good health and CMV-seropositive. Sequenced sample: PBMCs. The CDR3 is CASSLVRQGGLEAFF. The CDR3 region has the DNA TGTGCCAGCAGCTTGGTTAGGCAGGGTGGGTTGGAAGCTTTCTTT.